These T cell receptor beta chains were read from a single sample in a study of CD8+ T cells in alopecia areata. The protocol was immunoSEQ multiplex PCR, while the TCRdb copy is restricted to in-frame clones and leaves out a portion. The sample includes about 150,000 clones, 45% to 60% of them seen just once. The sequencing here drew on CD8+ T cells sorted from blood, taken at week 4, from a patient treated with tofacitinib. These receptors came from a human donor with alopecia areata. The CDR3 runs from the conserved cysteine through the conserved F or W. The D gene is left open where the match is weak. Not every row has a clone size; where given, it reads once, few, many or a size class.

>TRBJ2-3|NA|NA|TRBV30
CAWSHSGRTDTQYF
TGTGCCTGGAGTCACAGCGGCCGCACAGATACGCAGTATTTT
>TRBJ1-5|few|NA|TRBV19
CASSIDYKGTSNQPQHF
TGTGCCAGTAGTATAGATTATAAGGGGACGAGCAATCAGCCCCAGCATTTT
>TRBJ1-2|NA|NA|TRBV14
CASSQTDNPNYGYTF
TGTGCCAGCAGCCAGACCGACAACCCGAACTATGGCTACACCTTC
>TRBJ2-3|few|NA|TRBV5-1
CASRDPVGDTQYF
TGCGCCAGCAGAGATCCGGTAGGGGATACGCAGTATTTT
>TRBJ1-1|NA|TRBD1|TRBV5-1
CASSQGAEAFF
TGCGCCAGCAGTCAGGGGGCTGAAGCTTTCTTT
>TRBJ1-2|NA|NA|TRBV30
CAWSVGQADGYTF
TGTGCCTGGAGTGTCGGGCAGGCTGATGGCTACACCTTC
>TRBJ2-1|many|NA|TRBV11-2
CASSLAQGQFF
TGTGCCAGCAGCCTGGCACAGGGTCAGTTCTTC
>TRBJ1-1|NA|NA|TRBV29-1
CSASPSPFGSEAFF
TGCAGCGCCTCTCCGTCGCCCTTTGGGTCTGAAGCTTTCTTT
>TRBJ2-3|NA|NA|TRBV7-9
CASLGIATVTQYF
TGTGCCAGCCTCGGGATCGCGACAGTTACGCAGTATTTT
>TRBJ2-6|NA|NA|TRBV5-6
CASSLEGFGANVLTF
TGTGCCAGCAGCTTGGAGGGTTTCGGGGCCAACGTCCTGACTTTC
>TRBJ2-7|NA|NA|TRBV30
CAWVGRSSYEQYF
TGTGCCTGGGTGGGCCGCAGCTCCTACGAGCAGTACTTC
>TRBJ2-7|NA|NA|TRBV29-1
CSVEGGPSNIGYEQYF
TGCAGCGTTGAAGGGGGACCCTCAAATATCGGCTACGAGCAGTACTTC
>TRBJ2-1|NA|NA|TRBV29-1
CSVEDRGRYNEQFF
TGCAGCGTTGAAGACAGGGGGAGGTACAATGAGCAGTTCTTC
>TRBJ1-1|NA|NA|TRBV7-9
CASSLGEMIDTEAFF
TGTGCCAGCAGCTTAGGTGAAATGATTGACACTGAAGCTTTCTTT
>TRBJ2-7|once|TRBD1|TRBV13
CASSLYTGGAEYEQYF
TGTGCCAGCAGCTTGTATACAGGGGGCGCAGAGTACGAGCAGTACTTC
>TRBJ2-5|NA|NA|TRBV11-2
CASSLLQETQYF
TGTGCCAGCAGCTTACTCCAAGAGACCCAGTACTTC
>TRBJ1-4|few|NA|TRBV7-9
CASSLGVPEKLFF
TGTGCCAGCAGCTTGGGAGTGCCGGAAAAACTGTTTTTT
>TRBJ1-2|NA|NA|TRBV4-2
CASSLGGAYGYTF
TGTGCCAGCAGCCTAGGAGGCGCGTATGGCTACACCTTC
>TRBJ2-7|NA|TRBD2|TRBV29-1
CSVAGLAGGYEQYF
TGCAGCGTTGCGGGACTAGCGGGGGGATACGAGCAGTACTTC
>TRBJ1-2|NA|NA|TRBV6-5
CASSYGANYGYTF
TGTGCCAGCAGTTATGGGGCTAACTATGGCTACACCTTC
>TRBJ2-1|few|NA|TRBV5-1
CASSLPGAVEQFF
TGCGCCAGCAGCTTGCCGGGGGCGGTTGAGCAGTTCTTC
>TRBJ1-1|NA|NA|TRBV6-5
CASSYSGDLNTEAFF
TGTGCCAGCAGTTACTCAGGGGACCTAAACACTGAAGCTTTCTTT
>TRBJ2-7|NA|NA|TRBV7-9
CATGGGDRTYEQYF
TGTGCCACGGGGGGAGGCGACAGGACCTACGAGCAGTACTTC
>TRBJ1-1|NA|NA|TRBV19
CATGVNTEAFF
TGTGCTACCGGGGTGAACACTGAAGCTTTCTTT
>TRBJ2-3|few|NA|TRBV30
CAWSVLSTDTQYF
TGTGCCTGGAGTGTACTATCCACAGATACGCAGTATTTT
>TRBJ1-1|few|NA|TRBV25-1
CASSDSGPMNTEAFF
TGTGCCAGCAGTGACTCAGGGCCGATGAACACTGAAGCTTTCTTT
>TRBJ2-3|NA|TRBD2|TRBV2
CASSVSGATDTQYF
TGTGCCAGCAGTGTAAGCGGGGCCACAGATACGCAGTATTTT
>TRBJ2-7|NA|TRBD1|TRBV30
CAFTGGASYEQYF
TGTGCCTTCACAGGGGGCGCATCCTACGAGCAGTACTTC
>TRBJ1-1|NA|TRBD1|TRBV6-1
CASRTTGAPTEAFF
TGTGCCAGCAGGACTACAGGGGCGCCCACTGAAGCTTTCTTT
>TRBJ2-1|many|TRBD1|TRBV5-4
CASSLEQGPYNEQFF
TGTGCCAGCAGCTTAGAACAGGGGCCCTACAATGAGCAGTTCTTC
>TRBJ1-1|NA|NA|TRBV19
CASSIVRNTEAFF
TGTGCCAGTAGTATAGTAAGGAACACTGAAGCTTTCTTT
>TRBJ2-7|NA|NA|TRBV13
CASSLDRAYEQYF
TGTGCCAGCAGCTTAGACAGGGCCTACGAGCAGTACTTC
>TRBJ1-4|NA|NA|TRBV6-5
CASSYSVESEKLFF
TGTGCCAGCAGTTACTCGGTGGAGAGTGAAAAACTGTTTTTT
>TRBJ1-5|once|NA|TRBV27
CASSPGGLGSQPQHF
TGTGCCAGCAGCCCCGGGGGGCTAGGCAGTCAGCCCCAGCATTTT
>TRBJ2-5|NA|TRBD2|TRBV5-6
CASSLRSGGETQYF
TGTGCCAGCAGCTTGAGGAGCGGGGGGGAGACCCAGTACTTC
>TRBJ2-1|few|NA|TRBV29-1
CSAYSNEQFF
TGCAGCGCTTACAGCAATGAGCAGTTCTTC
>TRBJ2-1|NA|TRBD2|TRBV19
CASSPVGRGGRQEQFF
TGTGCCAGTAGTCCCGTCGGGCGGGGGGGTCGTCAGGAGCAGTTCTTC
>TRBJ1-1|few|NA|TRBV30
CAWSVIGDTEAFF
TGTGCCTGGAGTGTCATTGGGGACACTGAAGCTTTCTTT
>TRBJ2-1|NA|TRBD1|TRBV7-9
CASTALTGGLDNEQFF
TGTGCCAGCACAGCGCTGACAGGGGGATTAGACAATGAGCAGTTCTTC
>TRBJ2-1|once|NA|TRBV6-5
CASSYPGRQGLEQFF
TGTGCCAGCAGTTACCCAGGGAGACAGGGACTTGAGCAGTTCTTC
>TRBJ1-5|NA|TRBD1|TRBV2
CASSSGTGGNQPQHF
TGTGCCAGCAGTTCCGGGACAGGTGGCAATCAGCCCCAGCATTTT